This T cell receptor beta chain was obtained from a study of cytomegalovirus exposure and HLA in healthy donors. The overall study: A later analysis reported the 90 to 150 validation repertoires used the same platform as the roughly 700 first-cohort repertoires.

The J segment lost 5 bases and the V segment lost 6 bases, leaving 4 bases of the junction unmatched. The CDR3 has 12 residues. The germline CDR1 and CDR2 sequences are SEHNR and FQNEAQ (reference sequence). This clone was seen a single time. What it binds is unknown. Produced via immunoSEQ multiplex PCR; TCRdb's table is partial and in-frame only. The sample consists of fewer than 250,000 clones, about 87% of them appearing once. Study-level points and caveats: The tendency of first-cohort TCR clusters to co-occur in the 120 validation repertoires was the finding of a later analysis. The study labeled under 200 TCR beta chains cytomegalovirus-associated.

Separation from the roughly 670-subject first cohort characterized the roughly 130-subject validation cohort, to which the donors belonged. This TCR came from a young man in good health and CMV-seronegative. V gene TRBV7-9 combines with J gene TRBJ2-7; 7 nucleotides agree with TRBD1. Material: PBMCs. The CDR3: CASSTTGNEQYF. The CDR3 nucleotides read TGTGCCAGCAGTACGACAGGGAACGAGCAGTACTTC.